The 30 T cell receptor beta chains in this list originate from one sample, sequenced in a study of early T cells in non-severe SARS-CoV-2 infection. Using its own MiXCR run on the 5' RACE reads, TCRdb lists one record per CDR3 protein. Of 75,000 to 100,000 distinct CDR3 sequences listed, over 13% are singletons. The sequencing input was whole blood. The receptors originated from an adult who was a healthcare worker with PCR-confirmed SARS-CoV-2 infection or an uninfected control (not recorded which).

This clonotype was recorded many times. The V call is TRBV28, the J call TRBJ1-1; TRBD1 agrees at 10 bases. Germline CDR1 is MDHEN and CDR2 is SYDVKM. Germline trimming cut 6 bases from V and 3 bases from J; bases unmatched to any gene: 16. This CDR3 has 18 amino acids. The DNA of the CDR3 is TGTGCCAGCAGCCCATCCGGGACAGGGGCACTGTTGGACACTGAAGCTTTCTTT. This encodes CASSPSGTGALLDTEAFF.

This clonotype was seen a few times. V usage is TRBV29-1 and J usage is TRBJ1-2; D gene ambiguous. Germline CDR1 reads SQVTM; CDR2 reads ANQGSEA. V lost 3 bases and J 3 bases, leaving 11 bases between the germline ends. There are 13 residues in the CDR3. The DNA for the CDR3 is TGCAGCGTTGATTGGGCCGGGTACTATGGCTACACCTTC. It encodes CSVDWAGYYGYTF.

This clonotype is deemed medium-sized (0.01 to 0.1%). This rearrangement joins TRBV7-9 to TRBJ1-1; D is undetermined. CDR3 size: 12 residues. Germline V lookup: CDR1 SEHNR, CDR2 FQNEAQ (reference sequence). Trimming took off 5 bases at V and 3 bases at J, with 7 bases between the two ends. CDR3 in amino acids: CASSQAYTEAFF. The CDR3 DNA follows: TGTGCCAGCAGCCAGGCTTACACTGAAGCTTTCTTT.

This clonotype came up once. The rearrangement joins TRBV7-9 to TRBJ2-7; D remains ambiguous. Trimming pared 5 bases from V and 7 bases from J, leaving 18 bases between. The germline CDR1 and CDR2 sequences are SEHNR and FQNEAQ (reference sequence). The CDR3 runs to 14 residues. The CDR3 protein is CASSPNPRTLEQYF. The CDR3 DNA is TGTGCCAGCAGCCCTAACCCTAGAACTCTGGAGCAGTACTTC.

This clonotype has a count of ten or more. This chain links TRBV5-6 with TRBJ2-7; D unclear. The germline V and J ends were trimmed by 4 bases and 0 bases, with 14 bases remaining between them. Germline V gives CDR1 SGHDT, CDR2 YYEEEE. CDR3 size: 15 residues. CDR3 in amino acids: CASSHVRLYSYEQYF. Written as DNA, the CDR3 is TGTGCCAGCAGCCACGTAAGACTCTACTCCTACGAGCAGTACTTC.

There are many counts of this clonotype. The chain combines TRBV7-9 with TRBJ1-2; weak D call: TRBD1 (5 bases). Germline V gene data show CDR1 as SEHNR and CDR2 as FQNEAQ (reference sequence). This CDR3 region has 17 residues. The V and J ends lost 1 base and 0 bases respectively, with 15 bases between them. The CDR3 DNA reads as TGTGCCAGCAGCTTAGTGGGGGGATTGCCAGCTAACTATGGCTACACCTTC. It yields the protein CASSLVGGLPANYGYTF.

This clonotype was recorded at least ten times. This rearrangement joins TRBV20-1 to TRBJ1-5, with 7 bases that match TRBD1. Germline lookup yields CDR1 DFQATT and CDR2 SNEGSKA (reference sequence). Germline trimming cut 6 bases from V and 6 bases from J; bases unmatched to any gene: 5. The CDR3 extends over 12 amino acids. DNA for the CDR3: TGCAGTGCAAAACCAGGGGGTCAGCCCCAGCATTTT. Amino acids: CSAKPGGQPQHF.

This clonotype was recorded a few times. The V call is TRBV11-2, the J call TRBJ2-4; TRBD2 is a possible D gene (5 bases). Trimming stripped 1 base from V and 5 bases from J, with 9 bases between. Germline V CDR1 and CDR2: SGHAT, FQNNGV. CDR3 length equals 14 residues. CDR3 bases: TGTGCCAGCAGCTTAGGGCCTAGCCAAAACATTCAGTACTTC. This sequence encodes CASSLGPSQNIQYF.

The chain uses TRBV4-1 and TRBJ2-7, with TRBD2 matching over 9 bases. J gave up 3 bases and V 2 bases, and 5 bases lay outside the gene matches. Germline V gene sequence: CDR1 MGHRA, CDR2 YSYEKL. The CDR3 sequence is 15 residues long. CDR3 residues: CASSQLAGLNYEQYF. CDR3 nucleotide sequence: TGCGCCAGCAGCCAACTAGCGGGGCTCAACTACGAGCAGTACTTC.

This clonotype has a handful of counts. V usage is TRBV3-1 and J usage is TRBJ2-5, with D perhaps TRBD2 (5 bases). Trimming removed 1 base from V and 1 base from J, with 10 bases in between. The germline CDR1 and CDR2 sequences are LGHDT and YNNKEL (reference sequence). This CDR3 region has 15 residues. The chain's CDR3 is CASSQGLATQETQYF. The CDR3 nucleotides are TGTGCCAGCAGCCAAGGCCTAGCTACCCAAGAGACCCAGTACTTC.

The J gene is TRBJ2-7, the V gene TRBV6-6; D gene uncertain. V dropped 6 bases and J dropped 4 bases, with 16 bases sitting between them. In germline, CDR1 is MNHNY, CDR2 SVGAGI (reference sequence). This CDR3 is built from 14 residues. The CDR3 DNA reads TGTGCCAGCAGCCCCCAGCTTAGGGATTACGAGCAGTACTTC. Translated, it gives CASSPQLRDYEQYF.

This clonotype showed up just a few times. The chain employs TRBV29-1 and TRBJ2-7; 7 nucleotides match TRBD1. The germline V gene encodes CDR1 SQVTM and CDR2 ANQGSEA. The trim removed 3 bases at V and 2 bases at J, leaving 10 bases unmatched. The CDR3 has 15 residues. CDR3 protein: CSVDLPGQSTYEQYF. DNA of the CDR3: TGCAGCGTTGACTTACCGGGACAGAGTACCTACGAGCAGTACTTC.

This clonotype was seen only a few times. The CDR3 DNA sequence: TGTGCCTGGAGACGTGGGAGGGTCACTGAAGCTTTCTTT. It yields the protein CAWRRGRVTEAFF. The genes are TRBV30 and TRBJ1-1; D gene ambiguous. The V and J ends lost 3 bases and 4 bases respectively, with 12 bases between them. The CDR3 totals 13 residues. Germline CDR1 and CDR2: GTSNPN and SVGIG (reference sequence).

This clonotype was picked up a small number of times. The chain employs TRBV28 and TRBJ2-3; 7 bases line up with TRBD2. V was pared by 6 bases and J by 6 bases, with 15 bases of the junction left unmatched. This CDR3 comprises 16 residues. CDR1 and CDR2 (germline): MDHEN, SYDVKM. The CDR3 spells CASSPRGGRVRDTQYF. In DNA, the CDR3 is TGTGCCAGCAGCCCACGAGGCGGGAGAGTCAGGGATACGCAGTATTTT.

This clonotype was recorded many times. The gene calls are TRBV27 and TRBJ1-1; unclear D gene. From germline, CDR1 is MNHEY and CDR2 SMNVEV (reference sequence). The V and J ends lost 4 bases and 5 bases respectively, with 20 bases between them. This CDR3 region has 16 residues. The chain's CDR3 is CASSSPYGVGRTEAFF. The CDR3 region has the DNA TGTGCCAGCAGTTCCCCTTATGGGGTGGGAAGGACTGAAGCTTTCTTT.

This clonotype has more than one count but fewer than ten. The DNA of the CDR3 is TGTGCCAGCAGCTCCCTCACAGATACGCAGTATTTT. Translation: CASSSLTDTQYF. The genes are TRBV7-9 and TRBJ2-3; D gene uncertain. The CDR3 length is 12 residues. Per the germline V gene, CDR1 is SEHNR and CDR2 is FQNEAQ (reference sequence). V lost 4 bases and J lost 2, with 4 bases in between.

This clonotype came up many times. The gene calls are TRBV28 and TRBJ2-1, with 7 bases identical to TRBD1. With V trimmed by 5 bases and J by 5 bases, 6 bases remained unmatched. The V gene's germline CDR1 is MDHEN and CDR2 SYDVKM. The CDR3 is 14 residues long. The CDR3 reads CASSRSGTDNEQFF. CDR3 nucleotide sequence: TGTGCCAGCAGTCGCTCGGGGACAGACAATGAGCAGTTCTTC.

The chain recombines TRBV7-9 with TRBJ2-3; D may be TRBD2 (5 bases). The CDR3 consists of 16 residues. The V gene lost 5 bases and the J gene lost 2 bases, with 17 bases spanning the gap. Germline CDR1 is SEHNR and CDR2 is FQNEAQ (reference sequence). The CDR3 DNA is TGTGCCAGCAGCCCCGCGCAAAGCGGTAACACAGATACGCAGTATTTT. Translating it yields CASSPAQSGNTDTQYF.

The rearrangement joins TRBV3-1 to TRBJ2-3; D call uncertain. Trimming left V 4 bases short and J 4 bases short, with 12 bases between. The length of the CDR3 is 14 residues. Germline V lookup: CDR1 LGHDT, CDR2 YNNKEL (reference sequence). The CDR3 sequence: CASSPSSRSDTQYF. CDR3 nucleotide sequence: TGTGCCAGCAGCCCCTCGAGTCGGTCAGATACGCAGTATTTT.

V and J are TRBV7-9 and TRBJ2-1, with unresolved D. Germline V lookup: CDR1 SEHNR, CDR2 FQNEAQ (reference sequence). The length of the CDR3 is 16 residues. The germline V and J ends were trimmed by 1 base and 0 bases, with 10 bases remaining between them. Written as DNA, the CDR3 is TGTGCCAGCAGCTTAGTGGTTAGGGTCTCCTACAATGAGCAGTTCTTC. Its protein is CASSLVVRVSYNEQFF.

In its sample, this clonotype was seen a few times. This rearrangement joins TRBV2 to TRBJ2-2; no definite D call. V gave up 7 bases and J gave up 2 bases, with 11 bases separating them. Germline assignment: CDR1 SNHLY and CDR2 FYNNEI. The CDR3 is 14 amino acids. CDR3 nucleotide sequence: TGTGCCAGCACGGGCGACACTAACACCGGGGAGCTGTTTTTT. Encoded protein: CASTGDTNTGELFF.

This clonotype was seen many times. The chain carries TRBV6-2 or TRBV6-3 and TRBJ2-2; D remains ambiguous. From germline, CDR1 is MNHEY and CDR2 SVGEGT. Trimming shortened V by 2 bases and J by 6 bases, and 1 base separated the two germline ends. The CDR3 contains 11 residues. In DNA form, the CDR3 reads TGTGCCAGCAGTTACCCCGGGGAGCTGTTTTTT. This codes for CASSYPGELFF.

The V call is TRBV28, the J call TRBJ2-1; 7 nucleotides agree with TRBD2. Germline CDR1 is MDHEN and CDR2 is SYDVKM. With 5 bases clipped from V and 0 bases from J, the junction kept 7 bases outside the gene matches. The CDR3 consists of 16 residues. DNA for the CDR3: TGTGCCAGCAGTCTTCCTAGCGGATTCTCCTACAATGAGCAGTTCTTC. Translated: CASSLPSGFSYNEQFF.

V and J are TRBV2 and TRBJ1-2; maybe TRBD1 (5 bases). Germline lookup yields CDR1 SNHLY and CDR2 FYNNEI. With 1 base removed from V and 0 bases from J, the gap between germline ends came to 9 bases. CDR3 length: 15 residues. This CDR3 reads CASSEGTGPNYGYTF. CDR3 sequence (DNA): TGTGCCAGCAGTGAAGGAACAGGACCTAACTATGGCTACACCTTC.

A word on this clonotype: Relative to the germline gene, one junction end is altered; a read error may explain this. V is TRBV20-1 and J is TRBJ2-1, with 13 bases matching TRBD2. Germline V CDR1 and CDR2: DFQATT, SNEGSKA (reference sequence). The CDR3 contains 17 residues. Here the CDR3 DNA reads TGCAGTCCTCAGGTGGTAACTAGCGGGAGGGGGGTGAATGAGCACTTCTTC. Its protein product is CSPQVVTSGRGVNEHFF.

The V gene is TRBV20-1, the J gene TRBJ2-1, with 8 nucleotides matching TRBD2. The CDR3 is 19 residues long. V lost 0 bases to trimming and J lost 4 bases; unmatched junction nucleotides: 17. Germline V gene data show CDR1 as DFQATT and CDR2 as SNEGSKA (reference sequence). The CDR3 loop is CSARDSRASGYTRYNEQFF. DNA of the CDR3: TGCAGTGCTAGAGATTCTCGGGCTAGCGGGTATACCCGATACAATGAGCAGTTCTTC.

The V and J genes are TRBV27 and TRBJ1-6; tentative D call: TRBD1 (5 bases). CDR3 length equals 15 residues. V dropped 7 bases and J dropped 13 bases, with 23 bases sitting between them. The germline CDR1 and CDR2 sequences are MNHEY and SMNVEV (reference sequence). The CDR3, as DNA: TGTGCCAGCACCCCTGGGCGGGGCGAAATTCGTCCCCTCCACTTT. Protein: CASTPGRGEIRPLHF.

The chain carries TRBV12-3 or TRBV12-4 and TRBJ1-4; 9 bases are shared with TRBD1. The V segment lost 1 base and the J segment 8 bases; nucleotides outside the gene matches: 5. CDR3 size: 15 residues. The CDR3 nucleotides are TGTGCCAGCAGTTTAGTCTTGACAGGGGGGGAAAAACTGTTTTTT. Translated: CASSLVLTGGEKLFF.

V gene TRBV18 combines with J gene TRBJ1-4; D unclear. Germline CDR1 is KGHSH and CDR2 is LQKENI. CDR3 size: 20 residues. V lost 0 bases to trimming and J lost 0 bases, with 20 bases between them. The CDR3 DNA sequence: TGTGCCAGCTCACCACCCTTTGAAGGGAACGCTCCTGCAACTAATGAAAAACTGTTTTTT. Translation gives CASSPPFEGNAPATNEKLFF.

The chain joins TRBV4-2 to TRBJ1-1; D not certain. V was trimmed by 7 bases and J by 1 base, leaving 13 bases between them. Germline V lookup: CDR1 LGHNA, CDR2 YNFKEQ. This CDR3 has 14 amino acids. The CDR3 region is CASTPRDTNTEAFF. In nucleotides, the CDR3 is TGTGCCAGCACCCCAAGAGACACGAACACTGAAGCTTTCTTT.